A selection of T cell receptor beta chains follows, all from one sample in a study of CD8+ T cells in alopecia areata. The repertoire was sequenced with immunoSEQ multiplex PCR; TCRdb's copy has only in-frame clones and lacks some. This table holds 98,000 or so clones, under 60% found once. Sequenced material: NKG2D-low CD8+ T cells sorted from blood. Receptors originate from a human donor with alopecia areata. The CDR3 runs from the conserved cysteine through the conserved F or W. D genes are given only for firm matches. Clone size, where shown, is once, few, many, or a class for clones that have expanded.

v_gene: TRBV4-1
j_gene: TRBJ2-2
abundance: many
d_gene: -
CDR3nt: TGCGCCAGCAGCCCCCTGTTCGTCACGAACACCGGGGAGCTGTTTTTT
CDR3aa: CASSPLFVTNTGELFF

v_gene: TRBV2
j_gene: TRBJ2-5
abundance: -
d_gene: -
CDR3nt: TGTGCCAGCAGTGAATTGACGGGACAACAAGAGACCCAGTACTTC
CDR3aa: CASSELTGQQETQYF

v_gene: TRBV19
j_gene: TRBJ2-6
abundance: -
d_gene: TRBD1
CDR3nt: TGTGCCAGTAGGGACAGGGTCTCTGGGGCCAACGTCCTGACTTTC
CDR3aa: CASRDRVSGANVLTF

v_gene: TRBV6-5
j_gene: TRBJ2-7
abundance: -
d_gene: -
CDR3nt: TGTGCCAGCAGTTACGAGCCTTGGGCGCTAGCCTACGAGCAGTACTTC
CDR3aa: CASSYEPWALAYEQYF

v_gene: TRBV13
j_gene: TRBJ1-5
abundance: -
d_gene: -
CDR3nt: TGTGCCAGCAGCTTTGGCGGGAATCAGCCCCAGCATTTT
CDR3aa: CASSFGGNQPQHF

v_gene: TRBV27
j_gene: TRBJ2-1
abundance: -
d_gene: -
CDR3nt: TGTGCCAGCAGCCTAGAGGGGGGGGACTACAATGAGCAGTTCTTC
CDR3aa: CASSLEGGDYNEQFF

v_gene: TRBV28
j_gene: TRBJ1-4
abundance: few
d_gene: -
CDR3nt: TGTGCCAGCAGTTTACGGGAAACTAATGAAAAACTGTTTTTT
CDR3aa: CASSLRETNEKLFF

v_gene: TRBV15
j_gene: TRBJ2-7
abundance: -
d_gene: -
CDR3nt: TGTGCCACCAGCAGCTGGACACCCACCTACGAGCAGTACTTC
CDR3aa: CATSSWTPTYEQYF

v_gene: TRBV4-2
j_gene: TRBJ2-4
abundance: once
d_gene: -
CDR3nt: TGTGCCAGCAGCCCGGAAAAAAACATTCAGTACTTC
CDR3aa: CASSPEKNIQYF

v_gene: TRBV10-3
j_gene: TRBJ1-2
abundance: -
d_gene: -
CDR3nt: TGTGCCTTGCGGACCGTCTATGGCTACACCTTC
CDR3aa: CALRTVYGYTF

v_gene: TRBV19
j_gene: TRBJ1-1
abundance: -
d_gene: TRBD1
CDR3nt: TGTGCCAGTACCCCAGGGGGCACTGAAGCTTTCTTT
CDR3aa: CASTPGGTEAFF